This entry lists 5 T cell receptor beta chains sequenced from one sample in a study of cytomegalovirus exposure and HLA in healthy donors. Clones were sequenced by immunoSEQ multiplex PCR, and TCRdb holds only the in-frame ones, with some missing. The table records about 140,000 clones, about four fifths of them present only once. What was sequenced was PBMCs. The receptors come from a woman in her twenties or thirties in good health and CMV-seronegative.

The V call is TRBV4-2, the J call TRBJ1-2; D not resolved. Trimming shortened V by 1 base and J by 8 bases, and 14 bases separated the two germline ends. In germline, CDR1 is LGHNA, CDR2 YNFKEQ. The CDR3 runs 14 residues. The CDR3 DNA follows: TGTGCCAGCAGCCAAGGCGTGGCGGCACCCGGCTACACCTTC. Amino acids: CASSQGVAAPGYTF.

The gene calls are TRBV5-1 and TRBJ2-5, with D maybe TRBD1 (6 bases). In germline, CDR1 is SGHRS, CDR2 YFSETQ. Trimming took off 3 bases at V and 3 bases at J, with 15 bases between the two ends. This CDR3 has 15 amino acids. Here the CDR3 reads CASSYQDSKEETQYF. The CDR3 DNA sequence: TGCGCCAGCAGCTACCAGGACAGTAAAGAAGAGACCCAGTACTTC.

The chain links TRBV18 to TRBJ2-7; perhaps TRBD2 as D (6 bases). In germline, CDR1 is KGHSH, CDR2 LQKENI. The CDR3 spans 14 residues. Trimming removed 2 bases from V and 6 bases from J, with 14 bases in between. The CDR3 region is CASSPGRQLGEQYF. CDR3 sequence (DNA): TGTGCCAGCTCACCAGGGAGGCAGCTGGGCGAGCAGTACTTC.

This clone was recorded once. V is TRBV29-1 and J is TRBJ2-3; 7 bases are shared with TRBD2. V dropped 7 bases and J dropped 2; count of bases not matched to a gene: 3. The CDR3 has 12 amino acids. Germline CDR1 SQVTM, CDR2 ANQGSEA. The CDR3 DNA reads TGCAGCGGGGACTACAACACAGATACGCAGTATTTT. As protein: CSGDYNTDTQYF.

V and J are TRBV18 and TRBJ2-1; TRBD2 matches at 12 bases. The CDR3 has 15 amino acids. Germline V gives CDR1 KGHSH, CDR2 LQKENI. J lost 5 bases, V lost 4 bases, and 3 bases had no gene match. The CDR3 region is CASSRTSGGNNEQFF. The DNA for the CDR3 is TGTGCCAGCTCACGAACTAGCGGGGGGAACAATGAGCAGTTCTTC. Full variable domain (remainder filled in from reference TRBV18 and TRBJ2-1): NAGVMQNPRHLVRRRGQEARLRCSPMKGHSHVYWYRQLPEEGLKFMVYLQKENIIDESGMPKERFSAEFPKEGPSILRIQQVVRGDSAAYFCASSRTSGGNNEQFFGPGTRLTVL.